The 20 T cell receptor beta chains below were found in one sample sequenced in a study of breast tumors, draining lymph nodes, adjacent tissues. Axillary draining lymph nodes of breast cancer patients supplied the node samples. One entry per CDR3 protein, called by TCRdb with MiXCR from the multiplex PCR reads. Here the sample spans approximately 130,000 distinct CDR3 sequences, around 22% being singletons. Source material: axillary lymph node tissue. The receptor source for this set is a female donor with breast cancer. Some clones in this sample may be carry-over from other donors' samples.

This clonotype was counted many times. The chain links TRBV9 to TRBJ2-2, with 7 positions matching TRBD1. This CDR3 comprises 16 residues. V was clipped by 0 bases and J by 0 bases; unmatched bases: 2. Germline loops: CDR1 SGDLS, CDR2 YYNGEE. The CDR3 is CASSVAGTANTGELFF. In DNA form, the CDR3 reads TGTGCCAGCAGCGTAGCCGGGACAGCGAACACCGGGGAGCTGTTTTTT.

This clonotype appeared many times. The chain employs TRBV19 and TRBJ2-2; 7 bases are shared with TRBD1. Germline loops: CDR1 LNHDA, CDR2 SQIVND (reference sequence). V shed 2 bases and J 5 bases; nucleotides not matched to a gene: 5. The CDR3 covers 15 residues. The CDR3 region is CASSIIPGGTGELFF. The CDR3 bases are TGTGCCAGTAGTATAATTCCAGGGGGTACCGGGGAGCTGTTTTTT.

The sample holds many counts of this clonotype. The chain combines TRBV28 with TRBJ2-7; 7 bases agree with TRBD2. With 7 bases clipped from V and 2 bases from J, the junction kept 8 bases outside the gene matches. The CDR3 runs to 14 residues. Germline lookup yields CDR1 MDHEN and CDR2 SYDVKM. The CDR3 DNA follows: TGTGCCAGCATGGCGACTAGCCCACCCTACGAGCAGTACTTC. This sequence encodes CASMATSPPYEQYF.

This clonotype appeared many times. This chain links TRBV7-9 with TRBJ2-1; 10 bases align to TRBD2. The CDR3 runs to 18 residues. From germline, CDR1 is SEHNR and CDR2 FQNEAQ (reference sequence). The V gene end was trimmed by 5 bases and the J gene end by 6 bases; junction bases not matched to a gene: 16. Here the CDR3 DNA reads TGTGCCAGCAGCCCTACTGCAGGAGCTAGCGGGAGTGGCAATGAGCAGTTCTTC. Residues: CASSPTAGASGSGNEQFF.

This clonotype appeared a few times. The CDR3 reads CAWSRRGALSGANVLTF. The CDR3 nucleotides are TGTGCCTGGAGTCGCCGGGGGGCCCTCTCTGGGGCCAACGTCCTGACTTTC. The chain combines TRBV30 with TRBJ2-6; D might be TRBD2 (7 bases). This CDR3 is built from 17 residues. Germline V lookup: CDR1 GTSNPN, CDR2 SVGIG (reference sequence). Trimming took 2 bases from V and 0 from J, leaving 14 bases between them.

This clonotype was seen at least ten times. The CDR3 here is CASSAGTRQGYEQYF. DNA of the CDR3: TGCGCCAGCAGCGCCGGGACTCGTCAGGGCTACGAGCAGTACTTC. The chain combines TRBV5-1 with TRBJ2-7, with D possibly matching TRBD2 (6 bases). In germline, CDR1 is SGHRS, CDR2 YFSETQ. This CDR3 contains 15 residues. V was clipped by 4 bases and J by 3 bases, with 17 bases between them.

V usage is TRBV30 and J usage is TRBJ2-1; 7 bases fit TRBD2. Trimming took 4 bases from V and 4 from J; bases not matched to a gene: 10. Germline V gene lookup returns CDR1 GTSNPN and CDR2 SVGIG (reference sequence). The CDR3 has 15 amino acids. CDR3 sequence reads: CAWIPWSSGYNEQFF. The DNA for the CDR3 is TGTGCCTGGATCCCTTGGTCTAGCGGTTACAATGAGCAGTTCTTC.

This clonotype was seen once. This may be a read error: a much more frequent sequence differs by one nucleotide. The chain is built from TRBV25-1 and TRBJ2-1; the D is unclear. This CDR3 region has 16 residues. Per the germline V gene, CDR1 is MGHDK and CDR2 is SYGVNS. The CDR3 coding sequence is TGTGCCTGCAGTGAAGACGTCGGTAGCTCCTACAATGAGCAGTTCTTC. Translating it yields CACSEDVGSSYNEQFF.

This clonotype was seen more than once but under ten times. The rearrangement uses TRBV10-3 and TRBJ1-1; no reliable D call. The CDR3 runs 14 residues. Trimming took off 2 bases at V and 5 bases at J, with 12 bases between the two ends. Germline V lookup: CDR1 ENHRY, CDR2 SYGVKD. In DNA, the CDR3 is TGTGCCATCAGTGAGACATACTGGGAGACTGAAGCTTTCTTT. Translated: CAISETYWETEAFF.

This clonotype was seen many times. This rearrangement joins TRBV5-1 to TRBJ2-5, with TRBD1 matching 9 bases. With V trimmed by 4 bases and J by 5 bases, 6 bases remained unmatched. There are 14 residues in the CDR3. Germline CDR1 and CDR2: SGHRS and YFSETQ. CDR3 sequence: CASSPQDRGETQYF. DNA of the CDR3: TGCGCCAGCAGCCCACAGGACAGGGGCGAGACCCAGTACTTC.

This clonotype was recorded a few times. The rearrangement links TRBV7-2 to TRBJ2-5; maybe TRBD1 (6 bases). The CDR3 extends over 16 amino acids. V lost 2 bases and J 5 bases, leaving 18 bases between the germline ends. The germline V gene encodes CDR1 SGHTA and CDR2 FQGNSA. The CDR3 loop is CASSLNWGLEGETQYF. CDR3 coding DNA: TGTGCCAGCAGCTTAAACTGGGGGCTAGAGGGCGAGACCCAGTACTTC.

This clonotype has ten or more counts. This chain connects TRBV24-1 to TRBJ2-2; 8 bases agree with TRBD1. V lost 3 bases, J lost 1 base, and 6 bases stayed unmatched. The CDR3 is made up of 17 amino acids. From germline, CDR1 is KGHDR and CDR2 SFDVKD. The CDR3, as DNA: TGTGCCACCAGTGATGTTGCAGGGGGCGGGAACACCGGGGAGCTGTTTTTT. Protein product: CATSDVAGGGNTGELFF.

In its sample, this clonotype was seen a few times. The chain combines TRBV18 with TRBJ2-7; 10 nucleotides align to TRBD2. V lost 2 bases to trimming and J lost 7 bases; unmatched junction nucleotides: 8. This CDR3 contains 15 residues. CDR1 KGHSH and CDR2 LQKENI come from the germline V gene. Here the CDR3 reads CASSPFGTSAGEQYF. The CDR3 DNA follows: TGTGCCAGCTCACCATTCGGGACTAGCGCAGGTGAGCAGTACTTC.

This chain joins TRBV29-1 and TRBJ2-3; the match to TRBD2 covers 16 bases. V dropped 7 bases and J dropped 4; count of bases not matched to a gene: 11. Germline V gene sequence: CDR1 SQVTM, CDR2 ANQGSEA. This CDR3 comprises 17 residues. The CDR3 coding sequence is TGCAGCGCGAGGACCGGGACTAGCGGGAGGGCATCAGATACGCAGTATTTT. As protein: CSARTGTSGRASDTQYF.

As to this clonotype: Since a much larger clone is just one base distant, this may be a read error. The chain is built from TRBV6-2 or TRBV6-3 and TRBJ2-1; D not certain. The CDR3 contains 13 residues. CDR1 and CDR2 from the germline V gene are MNHEY and SVGEGT. The V gene lost 6 bases and the J gene lost 5 bases, with 11 bases spanning the gap. In DNA, the CDR3 is TGTGCCAGCAGGCCAGCCCTTGACAATGAGCAGTTCTTC. This encodes CASRPALDNEQFF.

The chain has TRBV28 and TRBJ2-5; 8 bases match TRBD2. CDR3 length equals 15 residues. V dropped 3 bases and J dropped 5; count of bases not matched to a gene: 8. Germline V lookup: CDR1 MDHEN, CDR2 SYDVKM. The CDR3 nucleotides are TGTGCCAGCAGTTTGAGTCGGGGGGGCGGGGAGACCCAGTACTTC. Its protein product is CASSLSRGGGETQYF.

This clonotype was counted ten times or more. V gene TRBV10-1 combines with J gene TRBJ2-7, with D possibly TRBD1 on 5 matching bases. Germline V gene sequence: CDR1 WNHNN, CDR2 SYGVQD (reference sequence). The CDR3 length is 14 residues. Trimming removed 8 bases at V and 3 bases at J, with 17 bases between. The CDR3 loop reads CASSFGREIYEQYF. The CDR3 bases are TGCGCCAGCTCCTTCGGCAGGGAAATCTACGAGCAGTACTTC.

For this clonotype: A much larger clone is a single base away; this may be a read error. CDR3 nucleotides: TGTGCCAGCAGTCAGACAGGGTCTATCGAGCGGTACTTC. This sequence encodes CASSQTGSIERYF. The genes are TRBV27 and TRBJ2-7, with 7 bases identical to TRBD1. The CDR3 is made up of 13 amino acids. Germline CDR1 and CDR2: MNHEY and SMNVEV (reference sequence).

This clonotype has at least ten counts. This chain uses TRBV19 with TRBJ2-3; D is uncertain. Between the trimmed V and J ends, which lost 5 bases and 8 bases, there was a span of 14 bases. Germline loops: CDR1 LNHDA, CDR2 SQIVND (reference sequence). The CDR3 consists of 13 residues. The CDR3 region is CASSGSGWGTQYF. The CDR3 bases are TGTGCCAGTAGTGGGTCCGGTTGGGGTACGCAGTATTTT.

Many counts were recorded for this clonotype. The chain is built from TRBV27 and TRBJ2-7; maybe TRBD2 (6 bases). Germline values: CDR1 MNHEY, CDR2 SMNVEV (reference sequence). V lost 6 bases to trimming and J lost 6 bases, with 15 bases between them. CDR3 length: 13 amino acids. CDR3 loop: CASSLGGRVEQYF. CDR3 nucleotides: TGTGCCAGCAGCCTCGGGGGTAGGGTCGAGCAGTACTTC.